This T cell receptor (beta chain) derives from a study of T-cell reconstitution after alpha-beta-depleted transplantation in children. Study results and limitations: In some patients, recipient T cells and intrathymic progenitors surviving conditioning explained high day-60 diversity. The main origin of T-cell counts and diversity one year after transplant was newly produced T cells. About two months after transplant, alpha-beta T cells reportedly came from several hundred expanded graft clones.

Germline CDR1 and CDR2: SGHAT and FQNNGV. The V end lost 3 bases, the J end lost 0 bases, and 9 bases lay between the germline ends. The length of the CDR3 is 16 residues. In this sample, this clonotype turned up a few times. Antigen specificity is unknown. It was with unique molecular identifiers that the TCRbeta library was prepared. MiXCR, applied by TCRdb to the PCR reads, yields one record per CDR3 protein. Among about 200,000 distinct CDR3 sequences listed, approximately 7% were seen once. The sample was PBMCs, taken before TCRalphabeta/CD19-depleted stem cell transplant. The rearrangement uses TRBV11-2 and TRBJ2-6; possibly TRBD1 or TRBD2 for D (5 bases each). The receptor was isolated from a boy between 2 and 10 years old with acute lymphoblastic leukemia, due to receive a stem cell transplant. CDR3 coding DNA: TGTGCCAGCAGCTTCACTGGGACCTCTGGGGCCAACGTCCTGACTTTC. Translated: CASSFTGTSGANVLTF.